These 20 T cell receptor beta chains came from one sample sequenced in a study of T cells in Graves' hyperthyroidism and ophthalmopathy (dated by TCRdb to between 2018 and 2020). Library method: multiplex PCR. Sequencing used an Illumina HiSeq 2000. Amplification of TCR beta CDR3 regions was carried out from RNA transcripts. The TCR CDR3 was subjected to a first round of RT-PCR using the HTBI primer set and the Qiagen OneStep RT-PCR kit. TCRdb ran its own pipeline on the public reads, namely fastp trimming at Q25 and MiXCR clone calling, and kept in-frame beta chains. Each entry merges the rows of one CDR3 protein and shows their most common DNA and genes. The sample table shows 370,000 or so distinct CDR3 sequences, and approximately 14% are seen once. The ten largest clones capture about a quarter of the sample. Specimen: blood. These receptors all come from a woman aged 18 to 35 with Graves' hyperthyroidism that later progressed to Graves' ophthalmopathy.

The chain uses TRBV28 and TRBJ1-3, with TRBD1 matching over 7 bases. The CDR3 spans 16 residues. Germline V CDR1 and CDR2: MDHEN, SYDVKM. Trimming took 5 bases from V and 0 from J; bases not matched to a gene: 7. CDR3 sequence (DNA): TGTGCCAGCAGTCTAGACAGGGACCCCTCTGGAAACACCATATATTTT. This sequence encodes CASSLDRDPSGNTIYF.

This clonotype was seen repeatedly, ten times or more. V gene TRBV28 combines with J gene TRBJ2-7; D call uncertain. CDR1 is MDHEN and CDR2 is SYDVKM in the germline V gene. Trimming stripped 6 bases from V and 1 base from J, with 13 bases between. The CDR3 is 14 amino acids. CDR3 bases: TGTGCCAGCAGATCCGGGTGGGGTTCCTACGAGCAGTACTTC. It encodes CASRSGWGSYEQYF. Full variable domain (rest looked up from reference TRBV28 and TRBJ2-7): DVKVTQSSRYLVKRTGEKVFLECVQDMDHENMFWYRQDPGLGLRLIYFSYDVKMKEKGDIPEGYSVSREKKERFSLILESASTNQTSMYLCASRSGWGSYEQYFGPGTRLTVT.

This clonotype was recorded at least ten times. The chain uses TRBV6-1 and TRBJ2-2; D possibly corresponds to TRBD2 (5 bases). The ends were cut back, 6 bases at V and 7 bases at J, with 9 bases in the middle. Germline lookup yields CDR1 MNHNS and CDR2 SASEGT. This CDR3 contains 12 residues. CDR3 sequence: CASSHGGGELFF. CDR3 coding DNA: TGTGCCAGCAGCCACGGAGGCGGGGAGCTGTTTTTT.

The chain couples TRBV7-2 to TRBJ2-7, with TRBD2 matching over 7 bases. The junction had 10 bases not matched to a gene; V was cut back by 6 bases and J by 2 bases. The CDR3 is 15 residues long. Germline V CDR1 and CDR2: SGHTA, FQGNSA. The CDR3 reads CASRETAAGAYEQYF. The CDR3 DNA reads TGTGCCAGCAGAGAGACGGCGGCGGGGGCCTACGAGCAGTACTTC.

This clonotype was found a few times. The genes are TRBV5-1 and TRBJ1-4; the match to TRBD1 covers 8 bases. V shed 0 bases and J 7 bases; nucleotides not matched to a gene: 2. Germline V gene sequence: CDR1 SGHRS, CDR2 YFSETQ. The CDR3 extends over 14 amino acids. In DNA, the CDR3 is TGCGCCAGCAGCTTGGGAACAGGGGGTGAAAAACTGTTTTTT. Its protein is CASSLGTGGEKLFF.

This clonotype occurred many times. The V and J genes are TRBV20-1 and TRBJ2-5; 13 bases align to TRBD2. Germline V lookup: CDR1 DFQATT, CDR2 SNEGSKA (reference sequence). With V trimmed by 8 bases and J by 7 bases, 13 bases remained unmatched. This CDR3 contains 15 residues. The CDR3 loop is CSCSPGLAGLGTQYF. The CDR3 region has the DNA TGCAGTTGCTCTCCGGGACTAGCGGGACTCGGGACCCAGTACTTC.

A few counts support this clonotype. The V gene is TRBV27, the J gene TRBJ2-1, with 13 bases identical to TRBD2. V shed 9 bases and J 9 bases; nucleotides not matched to a gene: 5. Germline V gene data show CDR1 as MNHEY and CDR2 as SMNVEV (reference sequence). This CDR3 comprises 13 residues. The CDR3, as DNA: TGTGCCAGTGGGACTAGCGGGGCCTTTGAGCAGTTCTTC. This gives the protein CASGTSGAFEQFF.

The chain links TRBV19 to TRBJ2-2; 8 bases line up with TRBD2. Germline lookup yields CDR1 LNHDA and CDR2 SQIVND (reference sequence). The CDR3 totals 15 residues. V was clipped by 7 bases and J by 6 bases; unmatched bases: 10. CDR3 sequence reads: CASTQPGLGSGELFF. The CDR3 region has the DNA TGTGCCAGTACACAACCGGGACTAGGATCCGGGGAGCTGTTTTTT.

This chain links TRBV25-1 with TRBJ2-3, with D possibly being TRBD2 (6 bases). V shed 8 bases and J shed 4 bases, with 22 bases lying between them. This CDR3 is built from 16 residues. CDR1 and CDR2 (germline): MGHDK, SYGVNS. The CDR3 DNA follows: TGTGCCAGCGCCACGCTGGGGGAGGTACCCCCAGATACGCAGTATTTT. Encoded protein: CASATLGEVPPDTQYF.

This clonotype was counted ten times or more. This chain connects TRBV2 to TRBJ1-6; D possibly corresponds to TRBD1 (6 bases). V was shortened by 0 bases and J by 9 bases, with 15 bases between the two germline ends. Germline values: CDR1 SNHLY, CDR2 FYNNEI. The CDR3 loop spans 16 amino acids. This chain's CDR3 is CASSEAPGGAGSPLHF. CDR3 nucleotides: TGTGCCAGCAGTGAAGCGCCTGGGGGCGCGGGTTCACCCCTCCACTTT.

A note on this clonotype: A read error may explain this, as a much larger clone is one base away. The V call is TRBV30, the J call TRBJ1-6; D not resolved. The CDR3 covers 16 residues. Per germline, CDR1 GTSNPN and CDR2 SVGIG (reference sequence). Trimming shortened V by 1 base and J by 2 bases, and 12 bases separated the two germline ends. CDR3 residues: CAWSANPAAYNSPLHF. The CDR3 DNA is TGTGCCTGGAGTGCAAACCCGGCCGCCTATAATTCACCCCTCCACTTT.

This clonotype came up many times. The CDR3 sequence: CSVVSRGQNYGYTF. The CDR3 DNA is TGCAGCGTTGTTAGTAGGGGCCAAAACTATGGCTACACCTTC. The chain recombines TRBV29-1 with TRBJ1-2, with D perhaps TRBD1 (5 bases). This CDR3 region has 14 residues. Trimming removed 4 bases at V and 2 bases at J, with 14 bases between. Germline CDR1 reads SQVTM; CDR2 reads ANQGSEA.

In its sample, this clonotype was seen many times. The chain is built from TRBV2 and TRBJ1-5; 9 bases align to TRBD1. Germline assignment: CDR1 SNHLY and CDR2 FYNNEI. J was trimmed by 3 bases and V by 6 bases; bases with no gene match: 3. The CDR3 has 14 residues. CDR3 protein: CASRRTGDNQPQHF. CDR3 DNA: TGTGCCAGCAGGAGGACAGGGGACAATCAGCCCCAGCATTTT. The variable domain in full, completed from reference TRBV2 and TRBJ1-5, reads EPEVTQTPSHQVTQMGQEVILRCVPISNHLYFYWYRQILGQKVEFLVSFYNNEISEKSEIFDDQFSVERPDGSNFTLKIRSTKLEDSAMYFCASRRTGDNQPQHFGDGTRLSIL.

This clonotype appeared many times. The V and J genes are TRBV12-3 or TRBV12-4 and TRBJ1-1, with TRBD1 as a possible D gene (5 bases). The CDR3 extends over 11 amino acids. The V gene lost 1 base and the J gene lost 8 bases, with 5 bases spanning the gap. Here the CDR3 reads CASSLEGEAFF. DNA for the CDR3: TGTGCCAGCAGTTTAGAGGGGGAAGCTTTCTTT.

This clonotype showed up just a few times. V and J are TRBV29-1 and TRBJ1-2, with TRBD1 matching 9 bases. The germline CDR1 and CDR2 sequences are SQVTM and ANQGSEA. This CDR3 comprises 16 residues. V gave up 4 bases and J gave up 4 bases; unmatched junction bases: 13. The CDR3 loop reads CSVAGYVGTGSYGYTF. The CDR3, as DNA: TGCAGCGTTGCAGGGTATGTTGGGACAGGGAGCTATGGCTACACCTTC.

This clonotype was counted ten times or more. The chain carries TRBV20-1 and TRBJ1-1, with 8 bases identical to TRBD1. Per germline, CDR1 DFQATT and CDR2 SNEGSKA (reference sequence). This CDR3 has 13 residues. The CDR3 region is CTAPDRGFTEAFF. The CDR3 DNA reads as TGCACCGCGCCAGACAGGGGATTCACTGAAGCTTTCTTT.

The chain employs TRBV19 and TRBJ1-4, with TRBD1 as a possible D gene (5 bases). This CDR3 region has 14 residues. The germline V gene encodes CDR1 LNHDA and CDR2 SQIVND (reference sequence). Trimming shortened V by 4 bases and J by 4 bases, and 10 bases separated the two germline ends. The CDR3 is CASSRGHVNEKLFF. DNA of the CDR3: TGTGCCAGTAGTAGAGGACACGTTAATGAAAAACTGTTTTTT. Looking up the rest from reference TRBV19 and TRBJ1-4 gives the full variable domain: DGGITQSPKYLFRKEGQNVTLSCEQNLNHDAMYWYRQDPGQGLRLIYYSQIVNDFQKGDIAEGYSVSREKKESFPLTVTSAQKNPTAFYLCASSRGHVNEKLFFGSGTQLSVL.

This clonotype occurred a few times. The genes are TRBV15 and TRBJ2-6; D gene unclear. In germline, CDR1 is LNHNV, CDR2 YYDKDF (reference sequence). The CDR3 spans 15 residues. The V gene lost 5 bases and the J gene lost 0 bases, with 8 bases spanning the gap. CDR3 in DNA: TGTGCCACCAGCCGTACCAGCTCTGGGGCCAACGTCCTGACTTTC. Translation gives CATSRTSSGANVLTF.

A remark on this clonotype: A read error is possible here, since a much larger clone lies one base away. This sequence joins TRBV29-1 and TRBJ2-2; D may be TRBD2 (6 bases). This CDR3 comprises 14 residues. The V and J ends lost 6 bases and 9 bases respectively, with 20 bases between them. The germline V gene encodes CDR1 SQVTM and CDR2 ANQGSEA. The CDR3 spells CSVGEAVEFRELFF. The CDR3 coding sequence is TGCAGCGTAGGGGAGGCAGTGGAATTCCGGGAGCTGTTTTTT.

CDR3 sequence: CASSESSYNSPLHF. As DNA, the CDR3 is TGCGCCAGCAGCGAAAGCTCCTATAATTCACCCCTCCACTTT. The chain recombines TRBV4-3 with TRBJ1-6, with D hard to call. This CDR3 has 14 residues. Looked up from germline, CDR1 is LGHNA and CDR2 is YSLEER. V was cut by 5 bases and J by 0 bases, with 5 bases left in between.